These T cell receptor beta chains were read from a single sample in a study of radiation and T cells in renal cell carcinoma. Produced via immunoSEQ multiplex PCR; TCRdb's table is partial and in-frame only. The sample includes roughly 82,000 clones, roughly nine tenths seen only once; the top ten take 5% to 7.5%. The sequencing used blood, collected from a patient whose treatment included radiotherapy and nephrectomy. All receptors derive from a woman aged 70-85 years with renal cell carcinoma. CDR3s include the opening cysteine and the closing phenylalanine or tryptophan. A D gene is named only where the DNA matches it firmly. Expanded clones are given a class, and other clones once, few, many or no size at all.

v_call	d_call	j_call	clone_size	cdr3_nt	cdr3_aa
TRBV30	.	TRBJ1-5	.	TGTGCCTGGAGTGGTAGCAATCAGCCCCAGCATTTT	CAWSGSNQPQHF
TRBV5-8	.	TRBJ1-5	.	TGTGCCAGCAGCCCCCTTTCGGCTTATAGCAATCAGCCCCAGCATTTT	CASSPLSAYSNQPQHF
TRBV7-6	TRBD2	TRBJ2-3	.	TGTGCCAGCAGCGCCTCAGGCGGGGGGCTTCTTACAGATACGCAGTATTTT	CASSASGGGLLTDTQYF
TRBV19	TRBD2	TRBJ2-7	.	TGTGCCAGTAGTATTGGCCTAGCGGGGGCCTACGAGCAGTACTTC	CASSIGLAGAYEQYF
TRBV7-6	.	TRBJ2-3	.	TGTGCCAGCAGCCATTACTGGAGGGGGCGCGGGTTGGATACGCAGTATTTT	CASSHYWRGRGLDTQYF
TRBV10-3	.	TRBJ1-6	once	TGTGCCATCAGGGGGGCGCAGGGACGGTCACCCCTCCACTTT	CAIRGAQGRSPLHF
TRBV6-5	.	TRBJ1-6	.	TGTGCCAGCAGTTACTTGAGTGGGGGGGATAATTCACCCCTCCACTTT	CASSYLSGGDNSPLHF
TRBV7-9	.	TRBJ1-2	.	TGTGCCACCACACAAGGGGGGCCCTATGGCTACACCTTC	CATTQGGPYGYTF
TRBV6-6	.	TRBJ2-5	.	TGTGCCAGCACCCCCCTGGGCCAAGAGACCCAGTACTTC	CASTPLGQETQYF
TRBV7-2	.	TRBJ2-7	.	TGTGCCAGCAGCTCCGGCCTCACAGGGAACGAGCAGTACTTC	CASSSGLTGNEQYF
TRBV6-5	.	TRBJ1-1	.	TGTGCCACCCTAACGGACAGACGGAACACTGAAGCTTTCTTT	CATLTDRRNTEAFF
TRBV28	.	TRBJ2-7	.	TGTGCCAGCAGTTCAGGGGACGGATCCTACGAGCAGTACTTC	CASSSGDGSYEQYF
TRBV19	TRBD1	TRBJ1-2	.	TGTGCCAGCGCGACAGGGGGCGCTTTTGGCTACACCTTC	CASATGGAFGYTF
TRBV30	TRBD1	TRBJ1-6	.	TGTGCCTGGAACCTGGGACAGCTTAATTCACCCCTCCACTTT	CAWNLGQLNSPLHF
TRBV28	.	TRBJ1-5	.	TGTGCCAGCAGTTTGACAGGCCATAGAAGTAATCAGCCCCAGCATTTT	CASSLTGHRSNQPQHF
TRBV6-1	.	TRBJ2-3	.	TGTGCCAGCAGTGAAGCGGGGTGGGGAGGTCAGGATTTT	CASSEAGWGGQDF
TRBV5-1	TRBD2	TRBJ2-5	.	TGCGCCAGCAGCTTGGGCGGTAGCGGGGGGAACCAAGAGACCCAGTACTTC	CASSLGGSGGNQETQYF
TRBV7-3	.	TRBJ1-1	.	TGTGCCAGCAGCTCTGGGGTGGGCACTGAAGCTTTCTTT	CASSSGVGTEAFF
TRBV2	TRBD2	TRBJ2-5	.	TGTGCCAGCAGGCCCGGGACTAGCGTCGAGACCCAGTACTTC	CASRPGTSVETQYF
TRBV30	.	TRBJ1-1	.	TGTGCCTGGAGAAGCTGGCAGTCGAACACTGAAGCTTTCTTT	CAWRSWQSNTEAFF
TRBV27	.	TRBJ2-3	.	TGTGCCAGCATCGGATCGGGCAGTCTTAGCACAGATACGCAGTATTTT	CASIGSGSLSTDTQYF
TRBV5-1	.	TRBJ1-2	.	TGCGCCACCTCACGAAACGGCGGAGCTAACTATGGCTACACCTTC	CATSRNGGANYGYTF
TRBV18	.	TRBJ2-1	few	TGTGCCAGCTCACCACCTACAGCCGGGAATGAGCAGTTCTTC	CASSPPTAGNEQFF
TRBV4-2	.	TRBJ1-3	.	TGTGCCAGCAGCCAAGGGCAACAGGGACGAAACACCATATATTTT	CASSQGQQGRNTIYF
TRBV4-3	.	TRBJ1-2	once	TGCGCCAGCAGCCGATCTGGTTCTTCCGGCTACACCTTC	CASSRSGSSGYTF
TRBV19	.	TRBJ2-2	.	TGTGCCAGTAGCCTCGCCCGGGGAGCGAACACCGGGGAGCTGTTTTTT	CASSLARGANTGELFF
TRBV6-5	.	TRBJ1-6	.	TGTGCCAGCAGTTTACAGAGCTCCTATAATTCACCCCTCCACTTT	CASSLQSSYNSPLHF
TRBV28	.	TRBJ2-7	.	TGTGCCAGCAGTTTAGGATTAGGCAGGGGCCACGAGCAGTACTTC	CASSLGLGRGHEQYF
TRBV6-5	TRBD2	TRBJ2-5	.	TGTGCCAGCAGCCCTAGCGGAGCCGGGACCCAGTACTTC	CASSPSGAGTQYF
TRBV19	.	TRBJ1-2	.	TGTGCCAGTAGTATAGGCAGGGTAACCTATGGCTACACCTTC	CASSIGRVTYGYTF
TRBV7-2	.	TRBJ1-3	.	TGTGCCAGCAGTCCAGGGACATCGGGAAACACCATATATTTT	CASSPGTSGNTIYF
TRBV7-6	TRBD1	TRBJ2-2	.	TGTGCCAGCAGCTTGTCATACAGGGGGGGGGAGCTGTTTTTT	CASSLSYRGGELFF
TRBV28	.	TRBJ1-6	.	TGTGCCAGCAGTAGGGACCCAGACTTATTCTCCTATAATTCACCCCTCCACTTT	CASSRDPDLFSYNSPLHF
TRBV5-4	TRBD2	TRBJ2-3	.	TGTGCCAGCAGCTTGGCTAGCGGGGGGCGGGATACGCAGTATTTT	CASSLASGGRDTQYF
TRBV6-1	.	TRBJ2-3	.	TGTGCCAGCAGTGCGGGCCTCACAGATACGCAGTATTTT	CASSAGLTDTQYF